This is a list of T cell receptor beta chains from one sample in a study of blood T cell repertoires in COVID-19. Clones were sequenced by immunoSEQ multiplex PCR, and TCRdb holds only the in-frame ones, with some missing. The sample has 130,000 or so clones, around nine tenths seen once. Sequenced input: peripheral blood. The source of these receptors is a woman aged 45-65 years with acute or convalescent COVID-19. Both conserved end residues are part of each CDR3. The D gene is left open where the match is weak. Clone size appears in some rows only: once, few, many, or a class for an expanded clone.

d_call j_call v_call clone_size cdr3_aa cdr3_nt
. TRBJ2-7 TRBV27 few CASSLVGSSYEQYF TGTGCCAGCAGTTTGGTGGGCAGCTCCTACGAGCAGTACTTC
TRBD1 TRBJ2-7 TRBV27 . CASRDRPAGHEQYF TGTGCCAGCAGGGACAGGCCCGCGGGCCACGAGCAGTACTTC
TRBD2 TRBJ2-7 TRBV14 . CASSQGWGGGFYEQYF TGTGCCAGCAGCCAAGGTTGGGGGGGAGGCTTCTACGAGCAGTACTTC
. TRBJ2-3 TRBV7-9 . CASSLVWERRGSTDTQYF TGTGCCAGCAGCTTAGTCTGGGAACGCAGGGGCAGCACAGATACGCAGTATTTT
. TRBJ1-5 TRBV18 . CASSPGGDQPQHF TGTGCCAGCTCACCGGGAGGGGATCAGCCCCAGCATTTT
TRBD1 TRBJ1-6 TRBV9 few CASSVGQGIYNSPLHF TGTGCCAGCAGCGTAGGACAGGGGATATATAATTCACCCCTCCACTTT
. TRBJ2-1 TRBV5-1 few CASSFPGQNLFEQFF TGCGCCAGCAGCTTTCCGGGTCAGAATCTATTTGAGCAGTTCTTC
TRBD1 TRBJ1-6 TRBV5-1 . CASSRGGGNSPLHF TGCGCCAGCAGTCGAGGGGGCGGCAATTCACCCCTCCACTTT
. TRBJ2-7 TRBV19 . CASSIEYEQYF TGTGCCAGTAGTATCGAGTACGAGCAGTACTTC
. TRBJ1-1 TRBV25-1 . CASSERTLEITEAFF TGTGCCAGCAGTGAGCGTACTCTAGAGATAACTGAAGCTTTCTTT
. TRBJ1-1 TRBV29-1 few CSVSAVGGNTEAFF TGCAGCGTTTCGGCGGTTGGAGGCAATACTGAAGCTTTCTTT
. TRBJ2-3 TRBV7-6 . CASSLEGGGADTQYF TGTGCCAGCAGCTTAGAAGGAGGGGGCGCAGATACGCAGTATTTT
TRBD2 TRBJ2-3 TRBV7-9 . CASSPRAGVGTDTQYF TGTGCCAGCAGCCCTAGGGCGGGAGTAGGCACAGATACGCAGTATTTT
. TRBJ1-5 TRBV2 . CASSGGTGPNQPQHF TGTGCCAGCAGTGGGGGAACAGGCCCGAATCAGCCCCAGCATTTT
. TRBJ1-5 TRBV30 . CAWGNNGGQDSNQPQHF TGTGCCTGGGGGAATAATGGGGGACAAGATAGCAATCAGCCCCAGCATTTT
. TRBJ2-7 TRBV6-2/TRBV6-3 . CASSLRGTYEQYF TGTGCCAGCAGTCTGCGGGGCACTTACGAGCAGTACTTC
. TRBJ2-5 TRBV6-5 . CASSSPASAGRETQYF TGTGCCAGCAGTTCCCCGGCCAGCGCCGGTCGAGAGACCCAGTACTTC
. TRBJ2-7 TRBV10-3 . CAASRVEDEQYF TGTGCCGCCTCCCGGGTAGAGGACGAGCAGTACTTC
TRBD2 TRBJ2-1 TRBV3-1/TRBV3-2 . CASSLETSGGGDNEQFF TGTGCCAGCAGCCTAGAAACTAGCGGGGGGGGCGACAATGAGCAGTTCTTC
TRBD1 TRBJ2-2 TRBV25-1 . CASTKDRAGATGELFF TGTGCCAGCACTAAGGACAGGGCTGGGGCCACCGGGGAGCTGTTTTTT
TRBD1 TRBJ1-3 TRBV6-2/TRBV6-3 many CASSYSTGAKGNTIYF TGTGCCAGCAGTTACTCCACAGGGGCTAAAGGAAACACCATATATTTT
TRBD1 TRBJ2-2 TRBV19 . CASSIQGAGPGELFF TGTGCCAGTAGTATACAGGGGGCCGGACCCGGGGAGCTGTTTTTT
. TRBJ2-1 TRBV3-1/TRBV3-2 . CASSQEGNSGTGEQFF TGTGCCAGCAGCCAAGAGGGCAACTCTGGAACAGGAGAGCAGTTCTTC
. TRBJ1-2 TRBV10-3 . CAISEETANYGYTF TGTGCCATCAGTGAGGAGACTGCTAACTATGGCTACACCTTC
TRBD1 TRBJ2-7 TRBV6-2/TRBV6-3 . CASSRTGNYEQYF TGTGCCAGCAGCCGGACAGGGAACTACGAGCAGTACTTC
TRBD2 TRBJ2-5 TRBV6-5 . CASSRLAGEETQYF TGTGCCAGCAGTCGTCTAGCGGGGGAAGAGACCCAGTACTTC
. TRBJ1-2 TRBV30 . CAWSLTGTLDYTF TGTGCCTGGAGTTTGACCGGGACACTAGACTACACCTTC
. TRBJ1-5 TRBV20-1 . CSASKGVSQPQHF TGCAGTGCTAGTAAGGGAGTTAGTCAGCCCCAGCATTTT
. TRBJ1-4 TRBV12-3/TRBV12-4 . CASSFDREKLFF TGTGCCAGCAGTTTCGACAGAGAAAAACTGTTTTTT